This T cell receptor beta chain was found in a study of T cells after yellow fever vaccination. Study-wide context: Preparing low-cell-number fractions relied on SMART-Seq v4 Ultra Low Input.

Each CDR3 protein is one row after TCRdb ran MiXCR on the 5' RACE reads. Of some 340,000 distinct CDR3 sequences listed, roughly a tenth were seen once; the top ten hold under 4%. The study, taken as a whole, reports: Detected again after the booster were most primary-vaccination clones, at 96% CD4 and 88% CD8. Repertoires obtained by FACS sorting could include abundant clonotypes that entered as contaminants from the bulk population. A limited proportion of clonotypes was detected within both the CD4 and CD8 compartments.

As regards this clonotype: Its antigen is currently unknown.

The material sequenced was CD4+ T cells sorted from PBMCs, taken 45 days after the yellow fever booster vaccination. The receptor's source is a man between 18 and 29 years old who received the YFV17D yellow fever vaccine.

CDR3 DNA: TGTGCCAGCAGTTACAGGGTGGCGGGGGGAAGCACAGATACGCAGTATTTT. Translating it yields CASSYRVAGGSTDTQYF. The J gene is TRBJ2-3, the V gene TRBV6-5, with 8 bases identical to TRBD2. The V gene end was trimmed by 2 bases and the J gene end by 0 bases; junction bases not matched to a gene: 7. This CDR3 is built from 17 residues. CDR1 and CDR2 from the germline V gene are MNHEY and SVGAGI.